The 20 T cell receptor beta chains in this list originate from one sample, sequenced in a study of blood T cells in healthy people across ages. Together with a sample-barcoded 5' primer, a J-beta primer mix was included in a second PCR lasting about 7 to 11 cycles. TCRdb used MiXCR to reprocess the 5' RACE reads, holding one entry per CDR3 protein. The sample contains roughly 1.4 million distinct CDR3 sequences, roughly 59% of which appear only once. Material for sequencing was blood. All receptors come from a young man in good health.

The chain recombines TRBV15 with TRBJ2-4, with D perhaps matching TRBD1 (5 bases). This CDR3 has 17 amino acids. Trimming removed 1 base at V and 0 bases at J, with 13 bases between. The germline gives CDR1 LNHNV, CDR2 YYDKDF (reference sequence). The CDR3 spells CATSRADTRLAKNIQYF. In nucleotides, the CDR3 is TGTGCCACCAGCAGAGCGGACACCAGACTAGCCAAAAACATTCAGTACTTC.

The chain recombines TRBV6-2 or TRBV6-3 with TRBJ2-5; 8 bases agree with TRBD1. CDR3 length: 16 residues. Germline lookup yields CDR1 MNHEY and CDR2 SVGEGT. The V and J ends lost 5 bases and 5 bases, in that order; junction bases with no gene match: 13. CDR3 sequence (DNA): TGTGCCAGCAGTCTCTACGAGGACAGGGCGGAGGAGACCCAGTACTTC. Translation: CASSLYEDRAEETQYF.

The chain has TRBV14 and TRBJ2-1, with TRBD1 matching 12 bases. V was clipped by 3 bases and J by 7 bases; unmatched bases: 13. The CDR3 is 18 residues long. Germline loops: CDR1 SGHDN, CDR2 FVKESK. In DNA form, the CDR3 reads TGTGCCAGCAGCCAGCTCAATCTTCGGGACAGGGGGCGTAATGAGCAGTTCTTC. It specifies CASSQLNLRDRGRNEQFF. The full variable domain, with the rest looked up from reference TRBV14 and TRBJ2-1, is EAGVTQFPSHSVIEKGQTVTLRCDPISGHDNLYWYRRVMGKEIKFLLHFVKESKQDESGMPNNRFLAERTGGTYSTLKVQPAELEDSGVYFCASSQLNLRDRGRNEQFFGPGTRLTVL.

This clonotype was seen a handful of times. This chain links TRBV7-2 with TRBJ2-3; TRBD2 agrees at 9 bases. Losses at the gene ends were 7 bases for V and 3 bases for J; bases not matched to a gene: 5. The CDR3 has 14 amino acids. The germline V gene has CDR1 SGHTA and CDR2 FQGNSA. The CDR3 DNA sequence: TGTGCCAGCAACCAGCGGGGGGCTACAGATACGCAGTATTTT. Translated: CASNQRGATDTQYF.

This sequence joins TRBV4-2 and TRBJ2-6, with a possible D match to TRBD2 (6 bases). The V end was cut by 0 bases, the J end by 1 base, with 19 bases between. This CDR3 is 20 amino acids long. Germline-derived CDR1 and CDR2 are LGHNA and YNFKEQ. CDR3 protein: CASSQEALADYLSGANVLTF. DNA of the CDR3: TGTGCCAGCAGCCAAGAAGCACTAGCAGATTACTTATCTGGGGCCAACGTCCTGACTTTC.

The CDR3 DNA reads TGTGCCAGCAGAGGGACTAGCGGAGACAATGAGCAGTTCTTC. The encoded protein is CASRGTSGDNEQFF. J is TRBJ2-1 and V is TRBV2; 11 bases are shared with TRBD2. Germline V CDR1 and CDR2: SNHLY, FYNNEI. V lost 6 bases to trimming and J lost 5 bases; unmatched junction nucleotides: 3. This CDR3 spans 14 amino acids.

The V and J genes are TRBV24-1 and TRBJ2-1; 10 bases fit TRBD2. Per the germline V gene, CDR1 is KGHDR and CDR2 is SFDVKD. Trimming removed 4 bases from V and 4 bases from J; junction bases left unmatched: 6. The CDR3 length is 16 residues. CDR3 nucleotide sequence: TGTGCCACCAGTGACCCTACTAGCGGGGATTACAATGAGCAGTTCTTC. This encodes CATSDPTSGDYNEQFF.

This clonotype has a handful of counts. J is TRBJ2-7 and V is TRBV6-6; D is unresolved. V gave up 2 bases and J gave up 0 bases, with 5 bases separating them. The CDR3 spans 13 residues. Germline CDR1 and CDR2: MNHNY and SVGAGI (reference sequence). CDR3 sequence: CASSYAYSYEQYF. As DNA, the CDR3 is TGTGCCAGCAGTTACGCCTACTCCTACGAGCAGTACTTC.

V and J are TRBV5-6 and TRBJ2-7; D possibly matches TRBD1 or TRBD2 (5 bases each). Trimming shortened V by 4 bases and J by 5 bases, and 16 bases separated the two germline ends. This CDR3 is built from 14 residues. Germline values: CDR1 SGHDT, CDR2 YYEEEE. CDR3 DNA sequence: TGTGCCAGCAGCATGACCGGGACCCCGCACGAGCAGTACTTC. Its protein is CASSMTGTPHEQYF. The complete variable domain, with remaining parts taken from reference TRBV5-6 and TRBJ2-7, reads DAGVTQSPTHLIKTRGQQVTLRCSPKSGHDTVSWYQQALGQGPQFIFQYYEEEERQRGNFPDRFSGHQFPNYSSELNVNALLLGDSALYLCASSMTGTPHEQYFGPGTRLTVT.

The chain joins TRBV4-2 to TRBJ1-2; TRBD1 is a possible D gene (5 bases). Germline V gives CDR1 LGHNA, CDR2 YNFKEQ. The CDR3 has 16 amino acids. Trimming cost V 0 bases and J 4 bases, with 15 bases left between them. CDR3: CASSQEGSGVGYGYTF. Here the CDR3 DNA reads TGTGCCAGCAGCCAAGAAGGGTCGGGGGTAGGCTATGGCTACACCTTC.

The V call is TRBV12-3 or TRBV12-4, the J call TRBJ2-7; 7 nucleotides agree with TRBD1. This CDR3 is 14 amino acids long. Trimming at V came to 1 base and at J to 6 bases, leaving 6 bases not matched to a gene. DNA for the CDR3: TGTGCCAGCAGTTTAGTACAGGGGTTCGGCGAGCAGTACTTC. This encodes CASSLVQGFGEQYF.

V is TRBV6-5 and J is TRBJ1-2; TRBD1 aligns across 10 bases. In germline, CDR1 is MNHEY, CDR2 SVGAGI. V lost 2 bases and J lost 7; bases outside the gene matches: 10. The CDR3 has 16 residues. The CDR3 protein is CASSYAGDRGRGGYTF. In nucleotides, the CDR3 is TGTGCCAGCAGTTACGCCGGGGACAGGGGTCGGGGTGGCTACACCTTC.

The rearrangement links TRBV13 to TRBJ2-1, with D unresolved. The CDR3 consists of 14 residues. The V and J ends lost 3 bases and 6 bases respectively, with 12 bases between them. The germline V gene encodes CDR1 PRHDT and CDR2 FYEKMQ (reference sequence). The CDR3 region is CASSFWGPTNEQFF. The CDR3 nucleotides are TGTGCCAGCAGCTTTTGGGGTCCTACCAATGAGCAGTTCTTC.

This clonotype has ten or more counts. The chain uses TRBV11-2 and TRBJ2-7; 7 nucleotides align to TRBD2. The length of the CDR3 is 14 residues. V was clipped by 1 base and J by 3 bases; unmatched bases: 3. In germline, CDR1 is SGHAT, CDR2 FQNNGV. This CDR3 is CASSLVGGGYEQYF. Written as DNA, the CDR3 is TGTGCCAGCAGCTTAGTTGGCGGGGGCTACGAGCAGTACTTC. The whole variable domain, filled in from reference TRBV11-2 and TRBJ2-7, reads EAGVAQSPRYKIIEKRQSVAFWCNPISGHATLYWYQQILGQGPKLLIQFQNNGVVDDSQLPKDRFSAERLKGVDSTLKIQPAKLEDSAVYLCASSLVGGGYEQYFGPGTRLTVT.

The chain joins TRBV7-6 to TRBJ2-1, with TRBD2 as a possible D gene (6 bases). The CDR3 is 13 residues long. V lost 5 bases, J lost 8 bases, and 13 bases lay in between. Germline-derived CDR1 and CDR2 are SGHVS and FNYEAQ. The CDR3 loop reads CASSQWGDHEQFF. For the CDR3, the DNA is TGTGCCAGCAGCCAGTGGGGGGACCATGAGCAGTTCTTC.

The chain couples TRBV6-1 to TRBJ1-1, with a possible D match to TRBD1 (5 bases). CDR1 is MNHNS, CDR2 SASEGT, per germline. Trimming stripped 8 bases from V and 8 bases from J, with 24 bases between. This CDR3 is built from 15 residues. The CDR3 region has the DNA TGTGCCAGCCGCTGGCGTCAGTTTTTGGGGACCGAAGCTTTCTTT. Translated, it gives CASRWRQFLGTEAFF.

The V call is TRBV28, the J call TRBJ2-4, with a tentative D call TRBD2 (5 bases). The J call is uncertain, as TRBJ2-7 better fits the DNA end. The V gene's germline CDR1 is MDHEN and CDR2 SYDVKM. This CDR3 region has 12 residues. CDR3 DNA: TGTGCCACTTCAATCGGGGACTACGAGCAGTACTTC. Its protein is CATSIGDYEQYF.

This sequence joins TRBV29-1 and TRBJ2-1; a possible D gene is TRBD1 (6 bases). The CDR3 contains 11 residues. Between the trimmed V and J ends, which lost 7 bases and 8 bases, there was a span of 12 bases. The germline gives CDR1 SQVTM, CDR2 ANQGSEA. The CDR3 nucleotides read TGCAGCGCTGGGACATACGATGAGCAGTTCTTC. This encodes CSAGTYDEQFF.

The chain combines TRBV12-3 or TRBV12-4 with TRBJ2-2, with 7 bases fitting TRBD1. J was trimmed by 6 bases and V by 3 bases; bases with no gene match: 7. The CDR3 is 15 amino acids. The CDR3 DNA reads as TGTGCCAGCAGTTTCGCACAGGGGCGCTCCGGGGAGCTGTTTTTT. It specifies CASSFAQGRSGELFF.

The genes are TRBV12-3 or TRBV12-4 and TRBJ2-7, with TRBD1 matching over 8 bases. This CDR3 has 15 residues. After removal of 3 bases from V and 2 bases from J, the junction contained 6 bases not matched to a gene. The CDR3 DNA reads TGTGCCAGCAGTTTCGGGGCAGGGGGCGCCTACGAGCAGTACTTC. Translating it yields CASSFGAGGAYEQYF.